These 18 T cell receptor beta chains originate from one sample sequenced in a study of T-cell reconstitution after alpha-beta-depleted transplantation in children. Library preparation (for TCRbeta) was performed with unique molecular identifiers. TCRdb re-analysed the PCR reads in MiXCR, keeping a single row per CDR3 protein. The profile covers some 260,000 distinct CDR3 sequences, with 20% to 30% appearing a single time and 4.5% to 5.5% taken by the ten largest. Here the sequenced sample was PBMCs, mostly from graft donor cells, taken 360 days after TCRalphabeta/CD19-depleted stem cell transplant. Receptor source: a female patient aged 2 to 10 who had a stem cell transplant for congenital amegakaryocytic thrombocytopenia, so the T cells may come from the graft donor.

This clonotype was counted at least ten times. The rearrangement joins TRBV29-1 to TRBJ2-1; tentatively, D is TRBD2 (6 bases). The CDR3 has 14 residues. Germline CDR1 and CDR2: SQVTM and ANQGSEA. V lost 5 bases to trimming and J lost 2 bases, with 13 bases between them. CDR3 residues: CSVSTRVPYNEQFF. The CDR3 nucleotides read TGCAGCGTTTCGACTAGAGTACCCTACAATGAGCAGTTCTTC.

V and J are TRBV12-3 or TRBV12-4 and TRBJ1-3, with D possibly matching TRBD1 (5 bases). The CDR3 runs to 11 residues. V dropped 3 bases and J dropped 8 bases, with 5 bases sitting between them. DNA of the CDR3: TGTGCCAGCAGTTTGGGACACACCATATATTTT. Translation: CASSLGHTIYF.

This rearrangement joins TRBV4-3 to TRBJ2-7, with 7 bases aligning to TRBD2. The trim removed 1 base at V and 2 bases at J, leaving 2 bases unmatched. From germline, CDR1 is LGHNA and CDR2 YSLEER. CDR3 length: 14 amino acids. CDR3: CASSQVLAAYEQYF. The CDR3 DNA is TGCGCCAGCAGCCAAGTTCTAGCGGCCTACGAGCAGTACTTC.

The chain has TRBV20-1 and TRBJ2-5; 9 bases line up with TRBD2. Trimming cost V 6 bases and J 3 bases; bases outside gene matches: 11. The CDR3 contains 15 residues. The germline V gene encodes CDR1 DFQATT and CDR2 SNEGSKA (reference sequence). As DNA, the CDR3 is TGCAGTGCGCCAAGACTAGCGGAGTTGGAAGAGACCCAGTACTTC. Protein sequence: CSAPRLAELEETQYF.

The chain carries TRBV11-2 and TRBJ2-1, with D tentatively TRBD2 (5 bases). This CDR3 is built from 19 residues. V was cut by 5 bases and J by 4 bases, with 27 bases left in between. Per germline, CDR1 SGHAT and CDR2 FQNNGV. The DNA of the CDR3 is TGTGCCAGCAGCCCCCTGATCGGACTCCCCACATCTCTATACAATGAGCAGTTCTTC. Translation gives CASSPLIGLPTSLYNEQFF. Full variable domain (remainder filled in from reference TRBV11-2 and TRBJ2-1): EAGVAQSPRYKIIEKRQSVAFWCNPISGHATLYWYQQILGQGPKLLIQFQNNGVVDDSQLPKDRFSAERLKGVDSTLKIQPAKLEDSAVYLCASSPLIGLPTSLYNEQFFGPGTRLTVL.

V is TRBV29-1 and J is TRBJ1-3, with 9 bases identical to TRBD1. The CDR3 is 15 amino acids. Germline lookup yields CDR1 SQVTM and CDR2 ANQGSEA. Trimming removed 5 bases from V and 0 bases from J; junction bases left unmatched: 5. As DNA, the CDR3 is TGCAGCGTTACTGGACAGGGGTACTCTGGAAACACCATATATTTT. The encoded protein is CSVTGQGYSGNTIYF. Full variable domain (outside the CDR3, taken from reference TRBV29-1 and TRBJ1-3): SAVISQKPSRDICQRGTSLTIQCQVDSQVTMMFWYRQQPGQSLTLIATANQGSEATYESGFVIDKFPISRPNLTFSTLTVSNMSPEDSSIYLCSVTGQGYSGNTIYFGEGSWLTVV.

This clonotype was detected ten times or more. The V call is TRBV7-8, the J call TRBJ2-5, with D unresolved. CDR1 is SGHVS, CDR2 FQNEAQ, per germline. The CDR3 is made up of 12 amino acids. Trimming shortened V by 5 bases and J by 2 bases, and 6 bases separated the two germline ends. DNA for the CDR3: TGTGCCAGCAGCCTAACGCAAGAGACCCAGTACTTC. It is translated as CASSLTQETQYF.

This clonotype was seen more than once but under ten times. The CDR3 DNA is TGCGCCAGCAGCCAAGTAGGGCAGGAGCAGTACTTC. Translated, it gives CASSQVGQEQYF. The chain links TRBV4-1 to TRBJ2-7; D is undetermined. Germline lookup yields CDR1 MGHRA and CDR2 YSYEKL. There are 12 residues in the CDR3. The ends were cut back, 1 base at V and 7 bases at J, with 8 bases in the middle.

The chain employs TRBV20-1 and TRBJ2-7; 9 bases align to TRBD1. The CDR3 extends over 14 amino acids. J gave up 4 bases and V 5 bases, and 9 bases lay outside the gene matches. Germline loops: CDR1 DFQATT, CDR2 SNEGSKA (reference sequence). CDR3: CSAHPGQGGYEQYF. The DNA of the CDR3 is TGCAGTGCTCATCCGGGACAGGGTGGGTACGAGCAGTACTTC.

V gene TRBV19 combines with J gene TRBJ1-5, with 8 bases fitting TRBD1. The CDR3 loop spans 15 amino acids. The V segment lost 6 bases and the J segment 5 bases; nucleotides outside the gene matches: 9. The germline V gene has CDR1 LNHDA and CDR2 SQIVND (reference sequence). The CDR3 nucleotides read TGTGCCAGTAGACAAGCCGGGACAGGTTATCAGCCCCAGCATTTT. Its translation is CASRQAGTGYQPQHF.

The J gene is TRBJ1-2, the V gene TRBV4-2, with a possible D match to TRBD1 (6 bases). The V end was cut by 1 base, the J end by 5 bases, with 23 bases between. The CDR3 loop spans 18 amino acids. CDR1 LGHNA and CDR2 YNFKEQ come from the germline V gene. CDR3 loop: CASSQGVSGDRLKYGYTF. The CDR3 DNA reads TGTGCCAGCAGCCAAGGGGTTTCGGGCGACAGGCTCAAATATGGCTACACCTTC.

This clonotype was seen a handful of times. The chain recombines TRBV6-1 with TRBJ2-7, with TRBD2 matching 10 bases. V shed 6 bases, J shed 4 bases, and the junction held 6 bases outside the gene matches. In germline, CDR1 is MNHNS, CDR2 SASEGT. CDR3 length: 14 amino acids. The CDR3 here is CASSPGLAIYEQYF. DNA of the CDR3: TGTGCCAGCAGCCCGGGACTAGCGATTTACGAGCAGTACTTC.

The chain is built from TRBV6-2 or TRBV6-3 and TRBJ1-1; D is uncertain. Germline loops: CDR1 MNHEY, CDR2 SVGEGT. There are 15 residues in the CDR3. Deletions cut 6 bases from V and 1 base from J, with 15 bases between. The CDR3 DNA is TGTGCCAGCAGGGTATTGAACATCCCGAACACTGAAGCTTTCTTT. Amino acid sequence: CASRVLNIPNTEAFF.

This clonotype was observed a few times. A much larger clone is a single base away; this may be a read error. This chain joins TRBV4-1 and TRBJ2-7; no clear D. Trimming shortened V by 1 base and J by 5 bases, and 12 bases separated the two germline ends. From germline, CDR1 is MGHRA and CDR2 YSYEKL. This CDR3 comprises 14 residues. The CDR3 DNA follows: TGCGCCAGCAGCCAAGTCGTGGGAACCCACGAGCAGTACTTC. As protein: CASSQVVGTHEQYF.

This clonotype was found a few times. The chain recombines TRBV6-1 with TRBJ1-2, with a weak D call TRBD1 (6 bases). The germline V and J ends were trimmed by 6 bases and 1 base, with 12 bases remaining between them. Germline-derived CDR1 and CDR2 are MNHNS and SASEGT. This CDR3 region has 14 residues. The DNA for the CDR3 is TGTGCCAGCAGGCCGGGACACCTTAACTATGGCTACACCTTC. This codes for CASRPGHLNYGYTF.

This chain uses TRBV20-1 with TRBJ2-7, with 8 bases lining up with TRBD1. V lost 2 bases and J lost 4; bases outside the gene matches: 4. The CDR3 is made up of 13 amino acids. The germline gives CDR1 DFQATT, CDR2 SNEGSKA (reference sequence). The CDR3 nucleotides are TGCAGTGCTAGACACAACAGGGGGTACGAGCAGTACTTC. This translates into CSARHNRGYEQYF.

In its sample, this clonotype was seen many times. The DNA of the CDR3 is TGCGCCAGCAGCGACCGGGACAGGGGAAATTACGAGCAGTACTTC. As protein: CASSDRDRGNYEQYF. The J gene is TRBJ2-7, the V gene TRBV5-1, with 10 nucleotides matching TRBD1. CDR1 is SGHRS and CDR2 is YFSETQ in the germline V gene. The CDR3 is 15 amino acids. Germline trimming cut 4 bases from V and 4 bases from J; bases unmatched to any gene: 8.

This clonotype occurred once. A much larger clone differs by one base, so this may be a read error. The V call is TRBV2, the J call TRBJ2-7; no firm D call. The CDR3 spans 11 residues. From germline, CDR1 is SNHLY and CDR2 FYNNEI. V was shortened by 2 bases and J by 3 bases, with 2 bases between the two germline ends. CDR3 coding DNA: TGTGCCAGCAGTGAATTCTACGAGCAGTACTTC. Protein sequence: CASSEFYEQYF.